This TCR beta chain was sequenced during a study of PD-1 blockade in classical Hodgkin lymphoma. Study-level background: Patients were infused with nivolumab 3 mg/kg every 2 weeks.

Overall study results and limits: Lower baseline TCR diversity was reported for newly diagnosed patients than for healthy donors.

This clone was seen once. What it binds is not known. Exposure to brentuximab vedotin varied, and each patient had relapsed following autologous stem cell transplantation. The study isolated CD8+ T cells from thawed PBMCs by magnetic negative selection. Best overall response was complete response, partial response or progressive disease in these relapsed/refractory classical Hodgkin lymphoma patients. With 0 bases removed from V and 10 bases from J, the gap between germline ends came to 10 bases. The CDR3 contains 13 residues. Germline lookup yields CDR1 LNHNV and CDR2 YYDKDF (reference sequence). Assay used: immunoSEQ multiplex PCR; TCRdb lists only in-frame clones, some missing. In the table there are over 25,000 clones, around 88% of which are singletons.

The genes are TRBV15 and TRBJ2-1; D ambiguous. The sample consisted of CD8+ T cells from blood, taken at baseline. The sequence derives from a human donor with classical Hodgkin lymphoma. CDR3 region: CATSRDLLPEQFF. The CDR3 DNA is TGTGCCACCAGCAGAGACTTACTCCCAGAGCAGTTCTTC.